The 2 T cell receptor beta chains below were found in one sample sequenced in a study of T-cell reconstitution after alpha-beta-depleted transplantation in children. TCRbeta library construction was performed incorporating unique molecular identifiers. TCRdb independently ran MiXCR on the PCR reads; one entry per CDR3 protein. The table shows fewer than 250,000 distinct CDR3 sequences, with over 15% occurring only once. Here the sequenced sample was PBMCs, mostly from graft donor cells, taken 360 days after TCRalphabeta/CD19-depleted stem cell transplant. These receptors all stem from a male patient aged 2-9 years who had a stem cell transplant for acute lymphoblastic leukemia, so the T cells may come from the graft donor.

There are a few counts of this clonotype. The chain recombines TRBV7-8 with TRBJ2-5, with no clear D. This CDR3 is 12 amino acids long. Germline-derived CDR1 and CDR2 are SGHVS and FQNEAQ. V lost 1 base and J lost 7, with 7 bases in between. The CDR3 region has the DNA TGTGCCAGCAGCTTAGACGGTTGGACCCAGTACTTC. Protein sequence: CASSLDGWTQYF.

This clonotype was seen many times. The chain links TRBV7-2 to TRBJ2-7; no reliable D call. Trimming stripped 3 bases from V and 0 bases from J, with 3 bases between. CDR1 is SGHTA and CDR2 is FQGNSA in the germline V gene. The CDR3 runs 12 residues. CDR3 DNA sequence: TGTGCCAGCAGCTTCAGCTCCTACGAGCAGTACTTC. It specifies CASSFSSYEQYF.